This TCR beta chain appears in the sequencing data of a study of CD8+ T cells in alopecia areata. For the study at large: Treatment of the treated patients consisted of oral tofacitinib, 5 to 10 mg twice daily. Affected scalp percentage gauged treated patients' severity.

Regarding this clone: Its specificity is unknown.

Treatment described: oral pan-JAK inhibitor, 5-10 mg twice daily. Reverse transcription of extracted RNA yielded cDNA, which provided the sequencing template. TCRdb's copy holds only in-frame clones and misses some; the assay was immunoSEQ multiplex PCR. The sample includes roughly 100,000 clones, just under 60% of them seen just once. Regarding the study as a whole: Expanded CD8+ clones among the top 100, as well as scalp clonality, were significantly decreased by tofacitinib. Sharing of TCR sequences between patients (possibly for HLA-related reasons) was less clear than in mice.

The receptor was derived from a human donor with alopecia areata. The sample was CD8+ T cells sorted from blood, taken between weeks 55 and 70, from a patient treated with tofacitinib.

This chain's CDR3 is CATADWRLAGPEGETQYF. The CDR3 DNA follows: TGTGCCACCGCAGACTGGAGACTAGCGGGACCAGAAGGGGAGACCCAGTACTTC. V is TRBV10-3 and J is TRBJ2-5; 11 bases are shared with TRBD2. Germline CDR1 ENHRY, CDR2 SYGVKD. This CDR3 is 18 amino acids long. V dropped 10 bases and J dropped 5; count of bases not matched to a gene: 21.